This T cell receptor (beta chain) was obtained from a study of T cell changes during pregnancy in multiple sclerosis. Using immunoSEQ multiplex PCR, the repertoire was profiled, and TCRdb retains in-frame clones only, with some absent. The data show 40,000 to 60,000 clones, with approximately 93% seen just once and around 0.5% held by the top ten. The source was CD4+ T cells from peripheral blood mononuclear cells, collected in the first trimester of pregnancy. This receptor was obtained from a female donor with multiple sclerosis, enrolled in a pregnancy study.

DNA of the CDR3: TGTGCCAGTAGAGACCTCCGGACAGGGAGCCAAGAGACCCAGTACTTC. It is translated as CASRDLRTGSQETQYF. The rearrangement links TRBV19 to TRBJ2-5, with 8 nucleotides matching TRBD1. There are 16 residues in the CDR3. V trimming: 6 bases; J trimming: 1 base; junction bases outside the gene matches: 10. Germline V gene lookup returns CDR1 LNHDA and CDR2 SQIVND (reference sequence). The full variable domain, in which reference TRBV19 and TRBJ2-5 provide the parts outside the CDR3, is DGGITQSPKYLFRKEGQNVTLSCEQNLNHDAMYWYRQDPGQGLRLIYYSQIVNDFQKGDIAEGYSVSREKKESFPLTVTSAQKNPTAFYLCASRDLRTGSQETQYFGPGTRLLVL.